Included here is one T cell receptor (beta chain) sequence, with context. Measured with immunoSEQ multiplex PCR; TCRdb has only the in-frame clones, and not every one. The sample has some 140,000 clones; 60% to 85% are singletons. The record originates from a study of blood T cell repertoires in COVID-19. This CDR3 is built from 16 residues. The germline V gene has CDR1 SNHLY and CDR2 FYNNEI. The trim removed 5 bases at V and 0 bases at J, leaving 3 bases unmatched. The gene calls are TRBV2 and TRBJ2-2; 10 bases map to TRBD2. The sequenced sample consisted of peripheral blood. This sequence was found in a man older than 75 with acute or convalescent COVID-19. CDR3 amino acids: CASSKSGGANTGELFF. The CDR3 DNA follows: TGTGCCAGCAGTAAGAGCGGGGGGGCGAACACCGGGGAGCTGTTTTTT.